The next 28 T cell receptor beta chains were all read from a single sample in a study of vaccination effects on CD4 cells after COVID-19. No antigens are known for them. This table comes from immunoSEQ multiplex PCR, and its TCRdb copy is limited to in-frame clones, with some not included. The sample records tens of thousands of clones, roughly two thirds being singletons. ViraFEST used viral peptide pools to expand antigen-specific CD4+ T cells before sequencing. Following culture for about ten days, CD4+ T cells were isolated. Previously uninfected by SARS-CoV-2, the vaccine recipients also showed negative nucleocapsid antibodies. This specimen consisted of CD4+ T cells from PBMCs cultured with HCoV-OC43 spike peptides, obtained before COVID-19 vaccination. The subset was: HCoV-OC43 spike overlapping peptide pool stimulation. The receptors stem from a human donor who received a COVID-19 vaccine.

The chain recombines TRBV15 with TRBJ1-5; a possible D gene is TRBD1 (6 bases). Germline values: CDR1 LNHNV, CDR2 YYDKDF (reference sequence). Between the trimmed V and J ends, which lost 2 bases and 6 bases, there was a span of 14 bases. The CDR3 spans 15 residues. CDR3 DNA sequence: TGTGCCACCAGCAGATTGGGGGGGGCAGGTCAGCCCCAGCATTTT. It is translated as CATSRLGGAGQPQHF.

The V and J genes are TRBV28 and TRBJ1-2; 9 bases match TRBD1. The CDR3 is 14 amino acids. V was clipped by 5 bases and J by 8 bases; unmatched bases: 9. Germline V gene lookup returns CDR1 MDHEN and CDR2 SYDVKM. CDR3 nucleotide sequence: TGTGCCAGCAGTACCGGGACAGGGAGCGGCGGCTACACCTTC. This gives the protein CASSTGTGSGGYTF.

This chain uses TRBV6-7 with TRBJ2-5; D is uncertain. TRBV6-7 is annotated as an ORF whose role is uncertain. The CDR3 covers 14 residues. Between the trimmed V and J ends, which lost 3 bases and 5 bases, there was a span of 13 bases. The CDR3 here is CASSYDGIGETQYF. The DNA for the CDR3 is TGTGCCAGCAGTTATGATGGGATTGGGGAGACCCAGTACTTC.

This clone was observed a few times. The V and J genes are TRBV7-2 and TRBJ2-3; D gene uncertain. Trimming removed 5 bases at V and 1 base at J, with 7 bases between. Germline loops: CDR1 SGHTA, CDR2 FQGNSA. CDR3 length: 13 amino acids. This CDR3 reads CASSRIRTDTQYF. The CDR3 region has the DNA TGTGCCAGCAGCAGGATACGCACAGATACGCAGTATTTT.

For this clone: The junction differs from germline at one of its ends, possibly a read error. The CDR3 DNA reads as TGTGCCAACAGCCAGTGGGGTAAGGGGGCCTATTCACCCCTCCACTTT. The encoded protein is CANSQWGKGAYSPLHF. This chain links TRBV7-9 with TRBJ1-6; TRBD1 agrees at 7 bases. The CDR3 contains 16 residues. Germline CDR1 is SEHNR and CDR2 is FQNEAQ (reference sequence).

This rearrangement joins TRBV7-9 to TRBJ2-5; maybe TRBD2 (6 bases). V was shortened by 5 bases and J by 2 bases, with 15 bases between the two germline ends. Germline values: CDR1 SEHNR, CDR2 FQNEAQ (reference sequence). CDR3 length: 15 amino acids. For the CDR3, the DNA is TGTGCCAGCAGCCCCCCCGGGGGTCTTCAAGAGACCCAGTACTTC. This translates into CASSPPGGLQETQYF.

This clone has only a few counts. The chain employs TRBV6-5 and TRBJ1-5; D uncertain. Germline CDR1 is MNHEY and CDR2 is SVGAGI. This CDR3 region has 12 residues. V was trimmed by 8 bases and J by 4 bases, leaving 9 bases between them. Here the CDR3 reads CASPSGNQPQHF. The DNA for the CDR3 is TGTGCCAGCCCCAGCGGTAATCAGCCCCAGCATTTT.

The V and J genes are TRBV19 and TRBJ2-7; D unclear. V was shortened by 1 base and J by 2 bases, with 6 bases between the two germline ends. This CDR3 region has 13 residues. CDR1 is LNHDA, CDR2 SQIVND, per germline (reference sequence). For the CDR3, the DNA is TGTGCCAGTAGTATAGGGACGGCCTACGAGCAGTACTTC. Translation gives CASSIGTAYEQYF.

Only a few counts were recorded for this clone. This chain connects TRBV18 to TRBJ1-2; 9 bases are a match to TRBD1. Germline V gene lookup returns CDR1 KGHSH and CDR2 LQKENI. V was clipped by 6 bases and J by 3 bases; unmatched bases: 8. The length of the CDR3 is 15 residues. CDR3 sequence (DNA): TGTGCCAGCTCCCGGACAGGGGTAACGGACTATGGCTACACCTTC. It translates to CASSRTGVTDYGYTF.

The chain uses TRBV19 and TRBJ2-5, with D perhaps being TRBD1 or TRBD2 (5 bases each). Trimming removed 3 bases at V and 5 bases at J, with 13 bases between. The CDR3 has 14 amino acids. Germline assignment: CDR1 LNHDA and CDR2 SQIVND (reference sequence). Here the CDR3 DNA reads TGTGCCAGTAGTATCCGGGGCCAGAGGGAGACCCAGTACTTC. Protein product: CASSIRGQRETQYF.

This clone was seen a few times. This rearrangement joins TRBV3-1 (or the pseudogene TRBV3-2) to TRBJ1-1; D is ambiguous. Germline-derived CDR1 and CDR2 are LGHDT and YNNKEL (reference sequence). The CDR3 is made up of 13 amino acids. Deletions cut 2 bases from V and 0 bases from J, with 4 bases between. The CDR3 DNA follows: TGTGCCAGCAGCCAATTGCTGAACACTGAAGCTTTCTTT. It is translated as CASSQLLNTEAFF.

The rearrangement links TRBV27 to TRBJ2-2; D may be TRBD1 (7 bases). Germline CDR1 MNHEY, CDR2 SMNVEV (reference sequence). V was pared by 7 bases and J by 7 bases, with 16 bases between. The CDR3 length is 14 residues. This chain's CDR3 is CASTWRGPIGELFF. As DNA, the CDR3 is TGTGCCAGCACGTGGAGGGGGCCCATCGGGGAGCTGTTTTTT.

The chain is built from TRBV5-1 and TRBJ1-2, with 9 bases that match TRBD1. The germline V gene encodes CDR1 SGHRS and CDR2 YFSETQ. The CDR3 length is 17 residues. V dropped 2 bases and J dropped 0; count of bases not matched to a gene: 8. The chain's CDR3 is CASSFIEGTGTNYGYTF. The CDR3 DNA sequence: TGCGCCAGCAGCTTTATCGAGGGGACAGGGACTAACTATGGCTACACCTTC.

The chain combines TRBV15 with TRBJ2-7; 7 bases align to TRBD1. V lost 0 bases and J lost 6; bases outside the gene matches: 11. The CDR3 loop spans 16 amino acids. Germline CDR1 and CDR2: LNHNV and YYDKDF (reference sequence). The CDR3 reads CATSRDRAGGLGEQYF. Written as DNA, the CDR3 is TGTGCCACCAGCAGAGATCGGGCAGGGGGTCTCGGCGAGCAGTACTTC. Using reference TRBV15 and TRBJ2-7 for the parts outside the CDR3, the full variable domain is DAMVIQNPRYQVTQFGKPVTLSCSQTLNHNVMYWYQQKSSQAPKLLFHYYDKDFNNEADTPDNFQSRRPNTSFCFLDIRSPGLGDTAMYLCATSRDRAGGLGEQYFGPGTRLTVT.

The chain carries TRBV5-4 and TRBJ1-6, with 8 positions matching TRBD1. The germline CDR1 and CDR2 sequences are SGHNT and YYREEE (reference sequence). The V gene end was trimmed by 0 bases and the J gene end by 9 bases; junction bases not matched to a gene: 5. The CDR3 contains 15 residues. The CDR3 loop is CASSLADRDSSPLHF. Here the CDR3 DNA reads TGTGCCAGCAGCTTGGCGGACAGGGACAGTTCACCCCTCCACTTT.

The genes are TRBV30 and TRBJ2-7, with TRBD2 matching 10 bases. The germline CDR1 and CDR2 sequences are GTSNPN and SVGIG (reference sequence). Trimming cost V 5 bases and J 3 bases; bases outside gene matches: 4. This CDR3 comprises 13 residues. The CDR3 is CAWGRTSGYEQYF. The CDR3 DNA sequence: TGTGCCTGGGGTAGGACTAGCGGCTACGAGCAGTACTTC. Combining the CDR3 with reference TRBV30 and TRBJ2-7 gives the whole variable domain SQTIHQWPATLVQPVGSPLSLECTVEGTSNPNLYWYRQAAGRGLQLLFYSVGIGQISSEVPQNLSASRPQDRQFILSSKKLLLSDSGFYLCAWGRTSGYEQYFGPGTRLTVT.

The rearrangement links TRBV2 to TRBJ1-2, with a tentative D call TRBD1 (5 bases). CDR1 is SNHLY, CDR2 FYNNEI, per germline. Trimming took 10 bases from V and 4 from J, leaving 19 bases between them. The CDR3 has 14 amino acids. CDR3 region: CATQRERDGYGYTF. CDR3 sequence (DNA): TGTGCCACCCAAAGGGAAAGGGACGGCTATGGCTACACCTTC.

V and J are TRBV6-5 and TRBJ1-1; D uncertain. This CDR3 comprises 11 residues. Trimming left V 5 bases short and J 7 bases short, with 8 bases between. Germline-derived CDR1 and CDR2 are MNHEY and SVGAGI. The CDR3 nucleotides read TGTGCCAGCAGTCAAAGACGTGAAGCTTTCTTT. Residues: CASSQRREAFF.

The sample holds a few counts of this clone. This rearrangement joins TRBV6-5 to TRBJ1-2, with no clear D. Per the germline V gene, CDR1 is MNHEY and CDR2 is SVGAGI. Trimming took 4 bases from V and 2 from J, leaving 8 bases between them. This CDR3 spans 13 amino acids. CDR3 residues: CASSSGRNYGYTF. CDR3 DNA: TGTGCCAGCAGTTCCGGCCGGAACTATGGCTACACCTTC.

This clone was picked up a small number of times. V usage is TRBV7-9 and J usage is TRBJ1-1; unclear D gene. V was shortened by 5 bases and J by 4 bases, with 17 bases between the two germline ends. Germline-derived CDR1 and CDR2 are SEHNR and FQNEAQ (reference sequence). CDR3 length: 15 amino acids. The CDR3 DNA sequence: TGTGCCAGCAGCGTAGACCGAGTGGGGTCCACTGAAGCTTTCTTT. Amino acids: CASSVDRVGSTEAFF.

The chain carries TRBV2 and TRBJ2-7; perhaps TRBD2 as D (6 bases). Germline V CDR1 and CDR2: SNHLY, FYNNEI. This CDR3 comprises 14 residues. The ends were cut back, 4 bases at V and 3 bases at J, with 13 bases in the middle. CDR3 amino acids: CASSVGGRDYEQYF. CDR3 sequence (DNA): TGTGCCAGCAGTGTCGGGGGACGGGACTACGAGCAGTACTTC.

The J gene is TRBJ2-7, the V gene TRBV2; the match to TRBD1 covers 8 bases. The V and J ends lost 1 base and 1 base, in that order; junction bases with no gene match: 3. Germline CDR1 is SNHLY and CDR2 is FYNNEI. This CDR3 has 15 residues. CDR3 sequence: CASSEERTGSYEQYF. The CDR3 DNA is TGTGCCAGCAGTGAAGAACGGACAGGGTCCTACGAGCAGTACTTC.

V is TRBV20-1 and J is TRBJ1-2, with unresolved D. With 2 bases removed from V and 8 bases from J, the gap between germline ends came to 6 bases. CDR3 size: 10 residues. Germline values: CDR1 DFQATT, CDR2 SNEGSKA (reference sequence). The DNA of the CDR3 is TGCAGTGCTAGAAGGGAGGGCTACACCTTC. Protein sequence: CSARREGYTF.

The rearrangement uses TRBV27 and TRBJ2-2, with TRBD1 identical over 8 bases. The V gene's germline CDR1 is MNHEY and CDR2 SMNVEV (reference sequence). The trim removed 1 base at V and 4 bases at J, leaving 11 bases unmatched. The CDR3 extends over 18 amino acids. The CDR3 protein is CASSLFGPGGARTGELFF. DNA of the CDR3: TGTGCCAGCAGTTTATTCGGCCCAGGGGGCGCACGCACCGGGGAGCTGTTTTTT.

The chain employs TRBV29-1 and TRBJ2-7; D tentatively reads TRBD1 or TRBD2 (6 bases each). Germline V gene data show CDR1 as SQVTM and CDR2 as ANQGSEA. The CDR3 totals 14 residues. V was cut by 5 bases and J by 0 bases, with 14 bases left in between. The CDR3 here is CSVKGGLSSYEQYF. Here the CDR3 DNA reads TGCAGCGTTAAGGGGGGTTTAAGCTCCTACGAGCAGTACTTC.

This clone was seen only once. The rearrangement uses TRBV18 and TRBJ2-7; D might be TRBD1 (6 bases). The CDR3 contains 15 residues. The V gene's germline CDR1 is KGHSH and CDR2 LQKENI. Trimming removed 8 bases at V and 0 bases at J, with 17 bases between. CDR3 DNA: TGTGCCAGCGGCGCTTTGGGGGCCTACTCCTACGAGCAGTACTTC. Translating it yields CASGALGAYSYEQYF.

This clone occurred a few times. The rearrangement uses TRBV18 and TRBJ1-2; D is unresolved. The V end lost 3 bases, the J end lost 8 bases, and 10 bases lay between the germline ends. Looked up from germline, CDR1 is KGHSH and CDR2 is LQKENI. This CDR3 spans 12 amino acids. In DNA, the CDR3 is TGTGCCAGCTCACCCGGGGTCGTCGGCTACACCTTC. It translates to CASSPGVVGYTF.

V is TRBV7-2 and J is TRBJ1-2; no definite D call. The V gene's germline CDR1 is SGHTA and CDR2 FQGNSA. The CDR3 has 15 residues. V was pared by 1 base and J by 4 bases, with 13 bases between. The CDR3 here is CASSLEYSVAYGYTF. DNA of the CDR3: TGTGCCAGCAGCTTAGAATACAGCGTGGCCTATGGCTACACCTTC. The full variable domain, rest sourced from reference TRBV7-2 and TRBJ1-2, is GAGVSQSPSNKVTEKGKDVELRCDPISGHTALYWYRQSLGQGLEFLIYFQGNSAPDKSGLPSDRFSAERTGGSVSTLTIQRTQQEDSAVYLCASSLEYSVAYGYTFGSGTRLTVV.